The 15 T cell receptor beta chains in this list originate from one sample, sequenced in a study of identical twins. One entry per CDR3 protein, called by TCRdb with MiXCR from the 5' RACE reads. This sample has approximately 700,000 distinct CDR3 sequences, with around 6% found just once. Specimen: naive T cells sorted from blood. The receptors come from a man aged 18 to 30 in good health.

This clonotype was observed at least ten times. The CDR3 is CSAHRDRGLLVNTEAFF. CDR3 sequence (DNA): TGCAGTGCTCACCGGGACAGGGGGCTCTTGGTGAACACTGAAGCTTTCTTT. The chain combines TRBV20-1 with TRBJ1-1; 12 bases map to TRBD1. Trimming took 5 bases from V and 0 from J; bases not matched to a gene: 10. Germline values: CDR1 DFQATT, CDR2 SNEGSKA (reference sequence). The CDR3 is made up of 17 amino acids.

Ten or more counts support this clonotype. The rearrangement uses TRBV29-1 and TRBJ2-1, with a weak D call TRBD2 (6 bases). The germline V and J ends were trimmed by 7 bases and 2 bases, with 6 bases remaining between them. This CDR3 spans 11 amino acids. Germline CDR1 SQVTM, CDR2 ANQGSEA. The CDR3 here is CSGGAYNEQFF. The CDR3 region has the DNA TGCAGCGGCGGGGCCTACAATGAGCAGTTCTTC.

The chain combines TRBV18 with TRBJ1-3; no definite D call. Between the trimmed V and J ends, which lost 3 bases and 0 bases, there was a span of 9 bases. CDR1 and CDR2 (germline): KGHSH, LQKENI. This CDR3 contains 15 residues. CDR3 in amino acids: CASSPQSVSGNTIYF. In nucleotides, the CDR3 is TGTGCCAGCTCACCCCAGTCAGTCTCTGGAAACACCATATATTTT.

This clonotype was counted ten times or more. The chain joins TRBV29-1 to TRBJ2-1, with D tentatively TRBD1 (5 bases). The germline V gene has CDR1 SQVTM and CDR2 ANQGSEA. The CDR3 is made up of 11 amino acids. Trimming cost V 6 bases and J 15 bases, with 18 bases left between them. The CDR3 region has the DNA TGCAGCGTCTATCAGGGAACTTTCGCGTTCTTC. It yields the protein CSVYQGTFAFF.

In its sample, this clonotype was seen many times. The chain combines TRBV7-2 with TRBJ2-1, with TRBD2 matching 7 bases. Per the germline V gene, CDR1 is SGHTA and CDR2 is FQGNSA. V lost 2 bases, J lost 8 bases, and 9 bases stayed unmatched. The CDR3 spans 15 residues. DNA of the CDR3: TGTGCCAGCAGCTTACGTGGACTAGATATCGATGAGCAGTTCTTC. Protein sequence: CASSLRGLDIDEQFF.

This rearrangement joins TRBV20-1 to TRBJ1-4, with D tentatively TRBD1 (6 bases). The germline V gene has CDR1 DFQATT and CDR2 SNEGSKA (reference sequence). V was trimmed by 5 bases and J by 4 bases, leaving 17 bases between them. The length of the CDR3 is 15 residues. CDR3 in amino acids: CSASPETGLNEKLFF. Written as DNA, the CDR3 is TGCAGTGCTTCCCCCGAAACAGGGCTTAATGAAAAACTGTTTTTT.

This clonotype was counted ten times or more. The rearrangement uses TRBV7-2 and TRBJ2-7; D perhaps matches TRBD2 (6 bases). The CDR3 is made up of 14 amino acids. Germline V gene lookup returns CDR1 SGHTA and CDR2 FQGNSA. V lost 4 bases, J lost 5 bases, and 15 bases lay in between. CDR3 sequence: CASSWDWEAHEQYF. Here the CDR3 DNA reads TGTGCCAGCAGCTGGGACTGGGAGGCCCACGAGCAGTACTTC.

This clonotype came up many times. The gene calls are TRBV20-1 and TRBJ1-4, with D possibly TRBD1 on 5 matching bases. Germline V gene data show CDR1 as DFQATT and CDR2 as SNEGSKA (reference sequence). The CDR3 runs to 14 residues. The ends were cut back, 6 bases at V and 6 bases at J, with 17 bases in the middle. CDR3 sequence: CSANPGQGDEKLFF. CDR3 bases: TGCAGTGCGAACCCCGGCCAGGGCGATGAAAAACTGTTTTTT.

This clonotype was seen at least ten times. The CDR3: CASSPTALGEQYV. The CDR3 DNA is TGTGCCAGCAGCCCGACTGCTCTAGGCGAGCAGTACGTC. This chain connects TRBV11-2 to TRBJ2-7; D gene ambiguous. Trimming removed 5 bases at V and 6 bases at J, with 14 bases between. CDR3 length: 13 amino acids. Germline CDR1 SGHAT, CDR2 FQNNGV.

Many counts were recorded for this clonotype. The chain combines TRBV20-1 with TRBJ2-1; unclear D gene. The CDR3 is made up of 15 amino acids. Trimming took off 0 bases at V and 3 bases at J, with 12 bases between the two ends. The germline gives CDR1 DFQATT, CDR2 SNEGSKA (reference sequence). CDR3 nucleotides: TGCAGTGCTAGAGATTCGCGAGCTCGCTACAATGAGCAGTTCTTC. Residues: CSARDSRARYNEQFF.

This clonotype was observed at least ten times. The chain is built from TRBV7-9 and TRBJ1-1, with D possibly TRBD1 on 5 matching bases. Germline V gene sequence: CDR1 SEHNR, CDR2 FQNEAQ (reference sequence). This CDR3 spans 12 amino acids. The V and J ends lost 5 bases and 2 bases respectively, with 6 bases between them. The CDR3 DNA reads TGTGCCAGCAGCGACAGTAACACTGAAGCTTTCTTT. This codes for CASSDSNTEAFF.

With regard to this clonotype: Possible read error: a much larger clone is one base away. The V call is TRBV7-3, the J call TRBJ1-1; D not certain. The CDR3 consists of 14 residues. Germline assignment: CDR1 SGHTA and CDR2 FQGTGA. CDR3 residues: CASILRAGGTEAFF. Here the CDR3 DNA reads TGTGCCAGCATCTTACGGGCCGGCGGCACTGAAGCTTTCTTT.

This clonotype was recorded at least ten times. The chain joins TRBV7-9 to TRBJ2-3, with D uncertain. Germline assignment: CDR1 SEHNR and CDR2 FQNEAQ (reference sequence). V dropped 10 bases and J dropped 6 bases, with 5 bases sitting between them. The CDR3 has 9 residues. CDR3 DNA: TGTGCCACGGTGGATACGCAGTATTTT. Protein sequence: CATVDTQYF.

This clonotype was recorded a few times. J is TRBJ1-6 and V is TRBV20-1; D is unresolved. There are 14 residues in the CDR3. The V gene's germline CDR1 is DFQATT and CDR2 SNEGSKA (reference sequence). Trimming took off 2 bases at V and 1 base at J, with 6 bases between the two ends. This CDR3 is CSARLRSYNSPLHF. CDR3 DNA: TGCAGTGCTAGACTTAGGTCCTATAATTCACCCCTCCACTTT.

Only a few counts were recorded for this clonotype. The rearrangement joins TRBV9 to TRBJ2-1; the match to TRBD2 covers 11 bases. This CDR3 is built from 15 residues. The J segment lost 7 bases and the V segment lost 3 bases, leaving 6 bases of the junction unmatched. Germline-derived CDR1 and CDR2 are SGDLS and YYNGEE. CDR3: CASSEGGLAVNEQFF. The CDR3 DNA is TGTGCCAGCAGCGAGGGGGGACTAGCGGTTAATGAGCAGTTCTTC. The full variable domain, in which reference TRBV9 and TRBJ2-1 provide the parts outside the CDR3, is DSGVTQTPKHLITATGQRVTLRCSPRSGDLSVYWYQQSLDQGLQFLIQYYNGEERAKGNILERFSAQQFPDLHSELNLSSLELGDSALYFCASSEGGLAVNEQFFGPGTRLTVL.